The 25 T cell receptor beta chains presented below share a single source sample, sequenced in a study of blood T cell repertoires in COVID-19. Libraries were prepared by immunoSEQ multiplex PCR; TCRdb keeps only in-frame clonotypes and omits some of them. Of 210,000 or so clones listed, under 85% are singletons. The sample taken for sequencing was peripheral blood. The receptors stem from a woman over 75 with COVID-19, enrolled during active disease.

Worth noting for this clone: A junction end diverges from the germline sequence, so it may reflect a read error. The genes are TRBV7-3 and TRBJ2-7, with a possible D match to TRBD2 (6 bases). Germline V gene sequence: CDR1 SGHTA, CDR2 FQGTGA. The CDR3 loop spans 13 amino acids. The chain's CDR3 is CASSSGGPYGQYF. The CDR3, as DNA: TGTGCCAGCAGCTCCGGAGGGCCTTACGGGCAGTACTTC.

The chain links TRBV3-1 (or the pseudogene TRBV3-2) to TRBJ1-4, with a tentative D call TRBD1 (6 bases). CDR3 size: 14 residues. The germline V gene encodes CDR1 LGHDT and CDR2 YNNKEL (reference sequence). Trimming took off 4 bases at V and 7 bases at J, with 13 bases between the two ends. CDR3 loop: CASSLEGGIEKLFF. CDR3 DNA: TGTGCCAGCAGCCTTGAGGGGGGGATTGAAAAACTGTTTTTT.

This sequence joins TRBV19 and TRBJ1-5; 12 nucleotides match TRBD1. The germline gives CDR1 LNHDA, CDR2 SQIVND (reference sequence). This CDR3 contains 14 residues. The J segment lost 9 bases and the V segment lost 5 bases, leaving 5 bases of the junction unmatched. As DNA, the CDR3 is TGTGCCAGTAGTCCCGGGACAGGGGGCTGGCCCCAGCATTTT. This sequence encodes CASSPGTGGWPQHF.

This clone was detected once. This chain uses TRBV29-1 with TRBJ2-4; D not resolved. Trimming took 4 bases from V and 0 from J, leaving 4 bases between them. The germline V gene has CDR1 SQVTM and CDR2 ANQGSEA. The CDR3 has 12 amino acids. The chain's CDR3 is CSVALAKNIQYF. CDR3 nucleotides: TGCAGCGTTGCACTAGCCAAAAACATTCAGTACTTC. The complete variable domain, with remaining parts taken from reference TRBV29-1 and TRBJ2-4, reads SAVISQKPSRDICQRGTSLTIQCQVDSQVTMMFWYRQQPGQSLTLIATANQGSEATYESGFVIDKFPISRPNLTFSTLTVSNMSPEDSSIYLCSVALAKNIQYFGAGTRLSVL.

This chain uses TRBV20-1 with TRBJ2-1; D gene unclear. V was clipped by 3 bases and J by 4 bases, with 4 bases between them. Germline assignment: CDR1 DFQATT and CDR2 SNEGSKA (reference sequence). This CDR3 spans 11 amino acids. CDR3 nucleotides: TGCAGTGCTAGTCTTTACAATGAGCAGTTCTTC. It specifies CSASLYNEQFF.

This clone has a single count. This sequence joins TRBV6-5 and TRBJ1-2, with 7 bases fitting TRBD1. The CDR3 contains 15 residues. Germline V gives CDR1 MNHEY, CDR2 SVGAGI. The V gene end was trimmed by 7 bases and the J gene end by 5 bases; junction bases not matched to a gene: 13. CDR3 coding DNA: TGTGCCAGCACCTCCTGGGACAGTGGGGGGTATGGCTACACCTTC. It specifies CASTSWDSGGYGYTF.

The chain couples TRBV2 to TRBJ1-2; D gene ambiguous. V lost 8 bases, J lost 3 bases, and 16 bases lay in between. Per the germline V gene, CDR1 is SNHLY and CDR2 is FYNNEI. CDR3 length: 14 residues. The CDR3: CASSTTGLHYGYTF. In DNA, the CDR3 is TGTGCCAGCTCAACTACCGGGTTACACTATGGCTACACCTTC.

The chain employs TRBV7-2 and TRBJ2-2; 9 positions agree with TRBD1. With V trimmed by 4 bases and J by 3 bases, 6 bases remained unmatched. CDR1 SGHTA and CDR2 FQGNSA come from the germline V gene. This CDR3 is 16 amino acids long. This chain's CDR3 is CASSSRTGDYTGELFF. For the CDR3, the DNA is TGTGCCAGCAGCTCCAGGACAGGGGACTACACCGGGGAGCTGTTTTTT. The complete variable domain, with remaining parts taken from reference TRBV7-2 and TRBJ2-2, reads GAGVSQSPSNKVTEKGKDVELRCDPISGHTALYWYRQSLGQGLEFLIYFQGNSAPDKSGLPSDRFSAERTGGSVSTLTIQRTQQEDSAVYLCASSSRTGDYTGELFFGEGSRLTVL.

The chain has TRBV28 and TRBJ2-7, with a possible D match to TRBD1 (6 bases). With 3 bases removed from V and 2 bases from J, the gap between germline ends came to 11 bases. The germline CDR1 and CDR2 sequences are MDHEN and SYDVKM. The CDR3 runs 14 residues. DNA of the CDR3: TGTGCCAGCAGTTTTCGGGACACCACCTACGAGCAGTACTTC. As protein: CASSFRDTTYEQYF.

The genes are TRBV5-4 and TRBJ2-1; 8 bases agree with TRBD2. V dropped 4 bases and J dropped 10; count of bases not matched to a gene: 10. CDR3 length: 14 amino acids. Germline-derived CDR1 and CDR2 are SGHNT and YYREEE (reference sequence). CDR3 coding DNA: TGTGCCAGCAGCCCGAAAACGGGGGGGCGGGAGCAGTTCTTC. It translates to CASSPKTGGREQFF.

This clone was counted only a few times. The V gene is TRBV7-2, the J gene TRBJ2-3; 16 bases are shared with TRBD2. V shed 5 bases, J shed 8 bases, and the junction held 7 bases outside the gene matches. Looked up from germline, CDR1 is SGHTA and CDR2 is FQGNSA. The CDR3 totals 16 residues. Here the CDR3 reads CASSPGTSGGASTQYF. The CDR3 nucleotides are TGTGCCAGCAGCCCAGGGACTAGCGGGGGGGCCAGTACGCAGTATTTT.

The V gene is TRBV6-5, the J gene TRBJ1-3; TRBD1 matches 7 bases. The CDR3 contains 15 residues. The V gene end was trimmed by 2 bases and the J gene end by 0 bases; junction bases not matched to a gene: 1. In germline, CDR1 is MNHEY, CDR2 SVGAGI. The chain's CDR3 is CASSYRGLSGNTIYF. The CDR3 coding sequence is TGTGCCAGCAGTTACAGGGGGCTCTCTGGAAACACCATATATTTT.

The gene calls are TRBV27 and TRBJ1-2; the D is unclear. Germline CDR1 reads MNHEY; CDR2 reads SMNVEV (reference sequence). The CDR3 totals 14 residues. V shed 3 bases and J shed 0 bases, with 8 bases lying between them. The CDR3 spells CASSFTSPNYGYTF. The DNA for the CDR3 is TGTGCCAGCAGTTTCACTTCCCCTAACTATGGCTACACCTTC.

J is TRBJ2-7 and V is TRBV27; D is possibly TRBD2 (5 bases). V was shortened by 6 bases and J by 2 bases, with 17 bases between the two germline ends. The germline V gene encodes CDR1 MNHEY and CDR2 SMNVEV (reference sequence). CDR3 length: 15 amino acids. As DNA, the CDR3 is TGTGCCAGCAGGACTATGGGAACTTCTCCCTACGAGCAGTACTTC. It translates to CASRTMGTSPYEQYF.

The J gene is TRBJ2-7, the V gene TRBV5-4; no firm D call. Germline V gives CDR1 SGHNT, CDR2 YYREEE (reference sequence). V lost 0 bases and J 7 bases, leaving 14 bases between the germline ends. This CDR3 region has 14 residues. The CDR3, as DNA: TGTGCCAGCAGCTTGGGGGTACAGCCCGGTGAGCAGTACTTC. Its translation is CASSLGVQPGEQYF.

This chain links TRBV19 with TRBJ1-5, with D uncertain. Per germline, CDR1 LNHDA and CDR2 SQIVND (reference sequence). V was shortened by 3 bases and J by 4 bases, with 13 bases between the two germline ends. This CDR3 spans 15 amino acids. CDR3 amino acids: CASSIGVGTNQPQHF. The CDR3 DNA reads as TGTGCCAGTAGTATCGGGGTCGGCACAAATCAGCCCCAGCATTTT.

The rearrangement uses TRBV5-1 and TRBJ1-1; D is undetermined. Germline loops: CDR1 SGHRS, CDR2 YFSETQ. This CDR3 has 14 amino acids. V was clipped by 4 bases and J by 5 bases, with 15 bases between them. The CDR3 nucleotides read TGCGCCAGCAGCCCAGGAGGGATTGGGACTGAAGCTTTCTTT. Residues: CASSPGGIGTEAFF.

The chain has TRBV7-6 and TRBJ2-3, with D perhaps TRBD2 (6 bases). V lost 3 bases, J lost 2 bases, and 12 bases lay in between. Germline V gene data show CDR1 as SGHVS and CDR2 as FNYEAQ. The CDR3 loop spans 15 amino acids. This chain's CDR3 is CASSFTGLNTDTQYF. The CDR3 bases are TGTGCCAGCAGCTTCACGGGACTTAACACAGATACGCAGTATTTT.

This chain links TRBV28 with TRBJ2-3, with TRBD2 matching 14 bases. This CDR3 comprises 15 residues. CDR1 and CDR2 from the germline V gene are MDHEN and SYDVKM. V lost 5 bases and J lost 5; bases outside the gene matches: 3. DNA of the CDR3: TGTGCCAGCAGTATCGGGACTAGCGGGAGAGATACGCAGTATTTT. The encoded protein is CASSIGTSGRDTQYF. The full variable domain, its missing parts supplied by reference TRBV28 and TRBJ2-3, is DVKVTQSSRYLVKRTGEKVFLECVQDMDHENMFWYRQDPGLGLRLIYFSYDVKMKEKGDIPEGYSVSREKKERFSLILESASTNQTSMYLCASSIGTSGRDTQYFGPGTRLTVL.

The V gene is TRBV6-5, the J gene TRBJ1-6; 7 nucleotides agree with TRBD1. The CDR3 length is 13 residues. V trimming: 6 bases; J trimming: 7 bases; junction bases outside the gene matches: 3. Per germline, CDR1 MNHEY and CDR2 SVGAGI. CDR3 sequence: CASRGQRNSPLHF. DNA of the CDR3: TGTGCCAGCAGGGGACAGAGAAATTCACCCCTCCACTTT.

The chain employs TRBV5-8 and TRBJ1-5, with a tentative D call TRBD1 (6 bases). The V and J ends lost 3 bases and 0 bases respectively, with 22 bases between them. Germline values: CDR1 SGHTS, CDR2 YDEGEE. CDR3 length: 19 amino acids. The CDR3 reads CASSSLTGSDLYSNQPQHF. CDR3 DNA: TGTGCCAGCAGCTCACTGACAGGTTCCGACCTCTATAGCAATCAGCCCCAGCATTTT. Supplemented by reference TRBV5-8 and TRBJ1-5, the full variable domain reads EAGVTQSPTHLIKTRGQQATLRCSPISGHTSVYWYQQALGLGLQFLLWYDEGEERNRGNFPPRFSGRQFPNYSSELNVNALELEDSALYLCASSSLTGSDLYSNQPQHFGDGTRLSIL.

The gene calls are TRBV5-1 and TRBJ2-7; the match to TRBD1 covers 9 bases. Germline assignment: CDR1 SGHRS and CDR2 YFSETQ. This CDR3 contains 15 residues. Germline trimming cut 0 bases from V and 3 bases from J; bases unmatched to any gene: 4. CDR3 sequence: CASSLGGQGGYEQYF. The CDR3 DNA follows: TGCGCCAGCAGCTTGGGGGGACAGGGTGGCTACGAGCAGTACTTC.

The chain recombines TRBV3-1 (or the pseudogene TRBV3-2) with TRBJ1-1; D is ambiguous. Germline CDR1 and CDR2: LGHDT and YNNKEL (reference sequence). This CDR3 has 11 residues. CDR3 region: CANQVNTEAFF. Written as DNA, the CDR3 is TGTGCAAATCAGGTGAACACTGAAGCTTTCTTT.

This chain's CDR3 is CASSLSTGSQPQHF. In nucleotides, the CDR3 is TGTGCCAGCAGTTTATCGACAGGGAGTCAGCCCCAGCATTTT. This chain joins TRBV27 and TRBJ1-5; 7 bases are shared with TRBD1. CDR3 size: 14 residues. Trimming took 0 bases from V and 6 from J; bases not matched to a gene: 2. Germline V CDR1 and CDR2: MNHEY, SMNVEV (reference sequence).

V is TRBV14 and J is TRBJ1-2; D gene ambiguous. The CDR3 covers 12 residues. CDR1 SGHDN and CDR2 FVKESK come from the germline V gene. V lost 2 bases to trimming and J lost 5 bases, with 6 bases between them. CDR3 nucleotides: TGTGCCAGCAGCCAAACGGGGTATGGCTACACCTTC. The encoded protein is CASSQTGYGYTF.